This record looks at one TCR beta chain sequence and its context. Its target is unknown. The data stem from a study of shared clonotypes between healthy human individuals. Donors, healthy HIV-negative adults, lacked recent acute infections or vaccinations. Study-wide findings and caveats: Tissues were not sampled, only blood, and their repertoires likely differ.

Genomic DNA of each subset was evenly split across several immunoSEQ plates. The repertoire was sequenced with immunoSEQ multiplex PCR; TCRdb's copy has only in-frame clones and lacks some. Of around 510,000 clones detected, roughly 72% appear once; the ten largest clones hold about 11%. The sequenced material came from PBMCs. This receptor was obtained from a woman in her thirties or forties in good health. Some clones in this sample may be carry-over from other donors' samples.

Written as DNA, the CDR3 is TGTGCCAGCAGTGATGAGTACGGGCGCTACGAGCAGTACTTC. Translation gives CASSDEYGRYEQYF. The chain carries TRBV2 and TRBJ2-7; D gene ambiguous. In germline, CDR1 is SNHLY, CDR2 FYNNEI. The CDR3 covers 14 residues. V lost 3 bases and J 3 bases, leaving 12 bases between the germline ends.